The 9 T cell receptor beta chains below were found in one sample sequenced in a study of OX40 agonist ivuxolimab in advanced cancers. Here immunoSEQ multiplex PCR was the method, and the copy in TCRdb shows in-frame clones only, minus some. This repertoire shows around 46,000 clones, roughly nine tenths found once; its top ten account for roughly 4.5%. The sample in question was CD4+ or CD8+ T cells sorted from blood, obtained in a trial of the OX40 agonist ivuxolimab. The receptors stem from an adult with an advanced solid tumor such as melanoma, head and neck, liver or kidney cancer.

The V and J genes are TRBV5-1 and TRBJ2-7; D remains ambiguous. V shed 2 bases and J shed 2 bases, with 14 bases lying between them. CDR1 SGHRS and CDR2 YFSETQ come from the germline V gene. The CDR3 is 15 residues long. The chain's CDR3 is CASSFNPGSPYEQYV. CDR3 nucleotide sequence: TGCGCCAGCAGCTTCAATCCCGGATCCCCCTACGAGCAGTACGTC.

The chain links TRBV6-5 to TRBJ1-2; D gene unclear. Germline V lookup: CDR1 MNHEY, CDR2 SVGAGI. CDR3 length equals 15 residues. V dropped 0 bases and J dropped 1 base, with 9 bases sitting between them. The CDR3 DNA reads as TGTGCCAGCAGTTACTCAAGTCGGAGTAACTATGGCTACACCTTC. Amino acids: CASSYSSRSNYGYTF.

V is TRBV7-8 and J is TRBJ1-4, with D possibly being TRBD1 (6 bases). Germline V lookup: CDR1 SGHVS, CDR2 FQNEAQ. The V gene lost 3 bases and the J gene lost 0 bases, with 26 bases spanning the gap. The CDR3 length is 21 residues. The CDR3 loop reads CASSFLLRVKGGEATNEKLFF. CDR3 in DNA: TGTGCCAGCAGCTTCCTGCTGAGAGTGAAGGGGGGGGAGGCAACTAATGAAAAACTGTTTTTT.

This chain joins TRBV9 and TRBJ1-5, with unresolved D. V dropped 2 bases and J dropped 2 bases, with 8 bases sitting between them. Germline V gives CDR1 SGDLS, CDR2 YYNGEE. This CDR3 spans 14 amino acids. The CDR3: CASSVWGGNQPQHF. The CDR3 nucleotides read TGTGCCAGCAGCGTTTGGGGAGGCAATCAGCCCCAGCATTTT. Together with reference TRBV9 and TRBJ1-5, the CDR3 gives the full variable domain: DSGVTQTPKHLITATGQRVTLRCSPRSGDLSVYWYQQSLDQGLQFLIQYYNGEERAKGNILERFSAQQFPDLHSELNLSSLELGDSALYFCASSVWGGNQPQHFGDGTRLSIL.

In DNA, the CDR3 is TGTGCCAGCAGTTACTCGGCTGAAGCTTTCTTT. Protein product: CASSYSAEAFF. The rearrangement uses TRBV6-6 and TRBJ1-1; D unresolved. This CDR3 contains 11 residues. Trimming removed 0 bases at V and 6 bases at J, with 2 bases between. The V gene's germline CDR1 is MNHNY and CDR2 SVGAGI (reference sequence).

The V call is TRBV7-9, the J call TRBJ1-1; D unresolved. V lost 0 bases and J 7 bases, leaving 9 bases between the germline ends. This CDR3 contains 13 residues. Germline CDR1 is SEHNR and CDR2 is FQNEAQ (reference sequence). The CDR3 is CASSLAIGIEAFF. In DNA, the CDR3 is TGTGCCAGCAGCTTAGCCATTGGAATTGAAGCTTTCTTT.

V is TRBV2 and J is TRBJ2-2, with D possibly TRBD2 on 6 matching bases. The germline CDR1 and CDR2 sequences are SNHLY and FYNNEI. The CDR3 consists of 16 residues. Trimming removed 2 bases at V and 1 base at J, with 11 bases between. Here the CDR3 reads CASSEQARGNTGELFF. CDR3 DNA: TGTGCCAGCAGTGAACAGGCGCGGGGGAACACCGGGGAGCTGTTTTTT. Using reference TRBV2 and TRBJ2-2 for the parts outside the CDR3, the full variable domain is EPEVTQTPSHQVTQMGQEVILRCVPISNHLYFYWYRQILGQKVEFLVSFYNNEISEKSEIFDDQFSVERPDGSNFTLKIRSTKLEDSAMYFCASSEQARGNTGELFFGEGSRLTVL.

V is TRBV9 and J is TRBJ2-1, with TRBD1 matching over 9 bases. Germline V gives CDR1 SGDLS, CDR2 YYNGEE. With V trimmed by 3 bases and J by 8 bases, 15 bases remained unmatched. The CDR3 is 17 amino acids. The CDR3 nucleotides are TGTGCCAGCAGCGAGCGGGACAGGGTTGATTGGACCGATGAGCAGTTCTTC. Translation: CASSERDRVDWTDEQFF. Full variable domain (rest looked up from reference TRBV9 and TRBJ2-1): DSGVTQTPKHLITATGQRVTLRCSPRSGDLSVYWYQQSLDQGLQFLIQYYNGEERAKGNILERFSAQQFPDLHSELNLSSLELGDSALYFCASSERDRVDWTDEQFFGPGTRLTVL.

V usage is TRBV9 and J usage is TRBJ2-3; D unresolved. The CDR3 covers 12 residues. Trimming removed 0 bases from V and 2 bases from J, with 1 base in between. Germline assignment: CDR1 SGDLS and CDR2 YYNGEE. The DNA of the CDR3 is TGTGCCAGCAGCGTAGACACAGATACGCAGTATTTT. This encodes CASSVDTDTQYF.